This TCR beta chain came from a study of PD-1 blockade in classical Hodgkin lymphoma. Produced via immunoSEQ multiplex PCR; TCRdb's table is partial and in-frame only. Here the sample spans about 20,000 clones, roughly 82% being singletons. V shed 0 bases and J shed 8 bases, with 16 bases lying between them. CDR3 length: 15 residues. Germline CDR1 is LGHNA and CDR2 is YSLEER. This sample's time point: cycle 4 day 1 (C4D1), after more than 5 weeks of nivolumab. Relapse was seen in all patients after autologous stem cell transplantation, and brentuximab vedotin exposure was variable. After PBMCs were thawed, their CD8+ T cells were isolated by magnetic negative selection. Complete response, partial response or progressive disease was recorded as best response. This clone was observed once.

The sample here was CD8+ T cells from blood, taken before the fourth cycle of nivolumab. The clonotype originates from a human donor with classical Hodgkin lymphoma. V and J are TRBV4-3 and TRBJ1-2; tentatively, D is TRBD1 (5 bases). CDR3 sequence reads: CASSQDLEGAGGYTF. Here the CDR3 DNA reads TGCGCCAGCAGCCAAGATCTTGAAGGGGCGGGCGGCTACACCTTC.